The 2 T cell receptor beta chains given below trace back to one sample, sequenced in a study of follicular helper T cells after annual influenza vaccination. The time point: 2015-2016 season, 7 days after influenza vaccination. Profiling relied on immunoSEQ multiplex PCR, and the TCRdb table lists in-frame clones only, not all of them. The sample includes roughly 7,000 clones, 84% of them seen just once. Sequencing was performed on CXCR5- memory CD4+ T cells sorted from blood, taken 7 days after influenza vaccination. The receptors were sampled from an adult who received the influenza vaccine.

The chain has TRBV18 and TRBJ1-2; no clear D. From germline, CDR1 is KGHSH and CDR2 LQKENI. With 6 bases removed from V and 4 bases from J, the gap between germline ends came to 12 bases. This CDR3 is built from 13 residues. The CDR3 nucleotides read TGTGCCAGCTCTCAGGACGGAAGCTATGGCTACACCTTC. Protein sequence: CASSQDGSYGYTF.

The chain carries TRBV18 and TRBJ1-5, with 10 bases lining up with TRBD1. V was clipped by 2 bases and J by 5 bases; unmatched bases: 0. The CDR3 length is 14 residues. Germline V CDR1 and CDR2: KGHSH, LQKENI. CDR3: CASSPGTGDQPQHF. CDR3 coding DNA: TGTGCCAGCTCACCAGGGACAGGGGATCAGCCCCAGCATTTT.